These 12 T cell receptor beta chains share one sample of origin, sequenced in a study of early T cells in non-severe SARS-CoV-2 infection. MiXCR, applied by TCRdb to the 5' RACE reads, yields one record per CDR3 protein. The repertoire holds about 34,000 distinct CDR3 sequences, with 5.5% to 7.5% as singletons. Input material: whole blood. The origin of the receptors is an adult who was a healthcare worker with PCR-confirmed SARS-CoV-2 infection or an uninfected control (not recorded which).

This clonotype was recorded at least ten times. The chain joins TRBV20-1 to TRBJ1-1; D gene ambiguous. Germline CDR1 reads DFQATT; CDR2 reads SNEGSKA (reference sequence). V lost 2 bases to trimming and J lost 4 bases, with 11 bases between them. The CDR3 totals 13 residues. The DNA of the CDR3 is TGCAGTGCTAGAACTGGAGGGAGCACTGAAGCTTTCTTT. This gives the protein CSARTGGSTEAFF.

This clonotype was seen at least ten times. The V and J genes are TRBV20-1 and TRBJ1-1; no definite D call. Germline V gives CDR1 DFQATT, CDR2 SNEGSKA (reference sequence). The length of the CDR3 is 15 residues. The germline V and J ends were trimmed by 1 base and 2 bases, with 14 bases remaining between them. CDR3 residues: CSARAYKSENTEAFF. In DNA, the CDR3 is TGCAGTGCTAGAGCTTACAAATCCGAAAACACTGAAGCTTTCTTT.

This clonotype was counted many times. This rearrangement joins TRBV3-2 to TRBJ2-5; TRBD2 is the table's D call and was not checked against the DNA. TRBV3-2 is an annotated pseudogene. There are 17 residues in the CDR3. CDR3 loop: CASSQDSAGGPRETQYF. The CDR3 coding sequence is TGTGCCAGCAGCCAAGATTCGGCGGGGGGGCCGAGGGAGACCCAGTACTTC.

This clonotype was counted ten times or more. J is TRBJ1-1 and V is TRBV30; D is perhaps TRBD1 (5 bases). Germline CDR1 GTSNPN, CDR2 SVGIG (reference sequence). CDR3 length equals 13 residues. V lost 3 bases and J lost 4, with 12 bases in between. CDR3 sequence reads: CAWSSHGATEAFF. The CDR3 DNA sequence: TGTGCCTGGAGCTCCCATGGGGCCACTGAAGCTTTCTTT.

This clonotype has only a few counts. V and J are TRBV27 and TRBJ2-3, with D possibly TRBD2 on 6 matching bases. Germline V gene lookup returns CDR1 MNHEY and CDR2 SMNVEV (reference sequence). The CDR3 loop spans 15 amino acids. The germline V and J ends were trimmed by 6 bases and 1 base, with 14 bases remaining between them. This chain's CDR3 is CASRARSGRTDTQYF. The CDR3 nucleotides are TGTGCCAGCAGGGCCCGAAGCGGGCGCACAGATACGCAGTATTTT.

This clonotype was seen a few times. For the CDR3, the DNA is TGTGCCCGAACGGAGGGTGCGAGCGGCTACACCTTC. It yields the protein CARTEGASGYTF. This chain links TRBV30 with TRBJ1-2; D uncertain. V was clipped by 8 bases and J by 8 bases, with 18 bases between them. This CDR3 is built from 12 residues. The germline V gene has CDR1 GTSNPN and CDR2 SVGIG (reference sequence).

There are many counts of this clonotype. The V call is TRBV7-9, the J call TRBJ2-3; 8 bases line up with TRBD1. Per the germline V gene, CDR1 is SEHNR and CDR2 is FQNEAQ (reference sequence). J gave up 2 bases and V 4 bases, and 2 bases lay outside the gene matches. The CDR3 covers 14 residues. The CDR3 DNA is TGTGCCAGCAGCTCGGGACAGGCCACAGATACGCAGTATTTT. Protein: CASSSGQATDTQYF.

By its share, this clonotype is medium-sized. The chain recombines TRBV20-1 with TRBJ2-5; the match to TRBD2 covers 9 bases. Trimming at V came to 0 bases and at J to 5 bases, leaving 4 bases not matched to a gene. The CDR3 has 14 amino acids. The germline gives CDR1 DFQATT, CDR2 SNEGSKA (reference sequence). The CDR3, as DNA: TGCAGTGCTAGAGAGACTAGCGGTTGGGAGACCCAGTACTTC. The encoded protein is CSARETSGWETQYF.

This clonotype was seen at least ten times. The DNA of the CDR3 is TGCAGTGCTAGAAGGGGCGCGAACACCGGGGAGCTGTTTTTT. The encoded protein is CSARRGANTGELFF. The V call is TRBV20-1, the J call TRBJ2-2, with a possible D match to TRBD1 (5 bases). CDR1 DFQATT and CDR2 SNEGSKA come from the germline V gene (reference sequence). The CDR3 length is 14 residues. The germline V and J ends were trimmed by 2 bases and 0 bases, with 7 bases remaining between them.

In this sample, this clonotype turned up many times. This chain connects TRBV12-3 or TRBV12-4 to TRBJ2-2; 9 positions agree with TRBD1. Losses at the gene ends were 8 bases for V and 5 bases for J; bases not matched to a gene: 3. The CDR3 is 13 amino acids. The CDR3 coding sequence is TGTGCCAGCGGGACAGGGTGGACCGGGGAGCTGTTTTTT. This codes for CASGTGWTGELFF.

This clonotype was picked up many times. The V call is TRBV12-3 or TRBV12-4, the J call TRBJ2-3; TRBD2 agrees at 9 bases. The CDR3 has 13 residues. The V gene end was trimmed by 8 bases and the J gene end by 7 bases; junction bases not matched to a gene: 7. CDR3 nucleotide sequence: TGTGCCAGCTCTAGCGGGGTGGGTTATACGCAGTATTTT. Its protein product is CASSSGVGYTQYF.

This clonotype was observed at least ten times. V gene TRBV14 combines with J gene TRBJ2-5; the D is unclear. V was cut by 3 bases and J by 2 bases, with 7 bases left in between. Germline CDR1 reads SGHDN; CDR2 reads FVKESK. The CDR3 contains 13 residues. Here the CDR3 reads CASSHISQETQYF. The CDR3 DNA reads TGTGCCAGCAGCCACATCTCTCAAGAGACCCAGTACTTC. The whole variable domain, remainder taken from reference TRBV14 and TRBJ2-5, is EAGVTQFPSHSVIEKGQTVTLRCDPISGHDNLYWYRRVMGKEIKFLLHFVKESKQDESGMPNNRFLAERTGGTYSTLKVQPAELEDSGVYFCASSHISQETQYFGPGTRLLVL.